This T cell receptor beta chain was obtained from a study of shared clonotypes between healthy human individuals. Study background: Three plates were used per donor for CD4 naive, three for CD4 memory, two for CD8 naive and one for CD8 memory. Findings and caveats of the study: Few donors restricted represented genetic and exposure-history diversity. Clonotypes shared by all four donors outscored non-shared clonotypes in generation probability.

This clone was recorded once. Its antigen is as yet unknown. V was cut by 3 bases and J by 4 bases, with 9 bases left in between. Germline lookup yields CDR1 SEHNR and CDR2 FQNEAQ (reference sequence). The CDR3 loop spans 13 amino acids. In the naive CD8 group, cells lacked CD45RO and were positively selected for CCR7, so terminally differentiated effector memory CD45RA+ cells were left out. There were only Caucasian adults among the donors, and all lived in Nashville, Tennessee. Generated by immunoSEQ multiplex PCR, the TCRdb table keeps only in-frame clones and is missing some. The sample lists 1.5 million to 2.5 million clones, approximately 94% occurring once.

The chain has TRBV7-9 and TRBJ2-5; possible D gene TRBD2, 5 bases. Sequenced sample: naive CD8+ T cells sorted from blood. This receptor was obtained from a man between 18 and 35 years old in good health. This chain's CDR3 is CASSFSALETQYF. The CDR3 DNA sequence: TGTGCCAGCAGCTTTAGCGCCCTAGAGACCCAGTACTTC. The whole variable domain, filled in from reference TRBV7-9 and TRBJ2-5, reads DTGVSQNPRHKITKRGQNVTFRCDPISEHNRLYWYRQTLGQGPEFLTYFQNEAQLEKSRLLSDRFSAERPKGSFSTLEIQRTEQGDSAMYLCASSFSALETQYFGPGTRLLVL.